This entry describes one T cell receptor beta chain. These data are taken from a study of blood T cell repertoires in COVID-19. About the research overall: The origin of the acute and convalescent COVID-19 samples was the United States, Italy and Spain. PBMCs, B-cell-depleted T cells, or T cells provided the cDNA or gDNA that made up the material.

Germline values: CDR1 SQVTM, CDR2 ANQGSEA. The CDR3 spans 12 residues. The V end was cut by 6 bases, the J end by 0 bases, with 8 bases between. How the authors handled the data: For nucleated cells, counts were estimated from reference gene primer amplification. The assay was immunoSEQ multiplex PCR, and TCRdb's table has in-frame clones only and misses some. The DNA was the basis for D and trimming; V, J and clone size are from that table. The sample lists 250,000 to 300,000 clones, approximately 85% seen once, with about 11% in the top ten. The sequenced material came from peripheral blood. V gene TRBV29-1 combines with J gene TRBJ1-1, with TRBD1 as a possible D gene (5 bases). This TCR was recovered from a woman aged 70-85 years with acute or convalescent COVID-19. CDR3 sequence (DNA): TGCAGCGTAGGGGTCTTGAACACTGAAGCTTTCTTT. Protein product: CSVGVLNTEAFF. Together with reference TRBV29-1 and TRBJ1-1, the CDR3 gives the full variable domain: SAVISQKPSRDICQRGTSLTIQCQVDSQVTMMFWYRQQPGQSLTLIATANQGSEATYESGFVIDKFPISRPNLTFSTLTVSNMSPEDSSIYLCSVGVLNTEAFFGQGTRLTVV.